This T cell receptor beta chain was profiled in a study of post-analysis software for immune sequencing data. Whole-study findings and limits: In patients, a few TRBV segments were more frequent than in controls, with TRBV5-6, TRBV5-1 and TRBV20-1 among them. Strong co-clustering by F measure was seen for same-batch samples. Versus controls, multiple sclerosis patients showed significantly lower diversity (normalized Chao1).

Included in the TCR beta cDNA libraries were unique molecular identifiers. TCRdb analysed the PCR reads with MiXCR anew, one entry per CDR3 protein. The data hold approximately 730,000 distinct CDR3 sequences, with about half observed a single time. About this clonotype itself: Antigen specificity is unknown.

The CDR3 runs to 15 residues. From germline, CDR1 is SNHLY and CDR2 FYNNEI. The TCR was taken from a girl aged 5-17 years with multiple sclerosis. The rearrangement links TRBV2 to TRBJ2-5; 9 bases fit TRBD2. The DNA end favors TRBJ2-7, so the J call may be wrong. The sequencing input was blood. The CDR3 DNA follows: TGTGCCAGCAGTGAACGTTTAGCGGGGGCGTTCGAGCAGTACTTC. Its protein product is CASSERLAGAFEQYF.